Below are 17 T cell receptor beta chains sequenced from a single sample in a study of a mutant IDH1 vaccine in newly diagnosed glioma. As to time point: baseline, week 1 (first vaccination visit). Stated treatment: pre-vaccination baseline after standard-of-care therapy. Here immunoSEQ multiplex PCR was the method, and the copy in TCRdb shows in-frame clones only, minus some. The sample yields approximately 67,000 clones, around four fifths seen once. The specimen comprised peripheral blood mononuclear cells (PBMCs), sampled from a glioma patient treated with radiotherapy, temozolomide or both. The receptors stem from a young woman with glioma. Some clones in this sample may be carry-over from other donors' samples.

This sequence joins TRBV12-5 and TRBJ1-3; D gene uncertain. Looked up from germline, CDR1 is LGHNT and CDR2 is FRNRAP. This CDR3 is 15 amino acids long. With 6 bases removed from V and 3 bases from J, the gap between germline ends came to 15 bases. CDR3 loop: CASGPERSRGNTIYF. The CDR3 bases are TGTGCTAGTGGCCCTGAGCGGTCTCGTGGAAACACCATATATTTT.

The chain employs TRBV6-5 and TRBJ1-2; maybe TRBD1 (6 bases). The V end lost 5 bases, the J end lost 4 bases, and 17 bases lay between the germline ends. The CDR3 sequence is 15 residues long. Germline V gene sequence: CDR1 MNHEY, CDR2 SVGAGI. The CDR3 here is CASSKKGVPLYGYTF. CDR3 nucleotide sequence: TGTGCCAGCAGTAAGAAGGGGGTCCCCCTCTATGGCTACACCTTC.

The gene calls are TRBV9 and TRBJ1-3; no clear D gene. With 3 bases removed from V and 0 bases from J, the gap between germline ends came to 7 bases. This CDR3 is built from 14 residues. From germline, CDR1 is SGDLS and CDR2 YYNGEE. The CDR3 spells CASSESPSGNTIYF. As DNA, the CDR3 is TGTGCCAGCAGCGAAAGTCCCTCTGGAAACACCATATATTTT.

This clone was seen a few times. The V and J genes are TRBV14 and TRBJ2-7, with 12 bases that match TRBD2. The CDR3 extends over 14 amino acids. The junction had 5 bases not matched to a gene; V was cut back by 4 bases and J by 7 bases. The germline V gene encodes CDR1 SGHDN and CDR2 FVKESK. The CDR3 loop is CASSPLAGGREQYF. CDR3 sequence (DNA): TGTGCCAGCAGCCCCCTAGCGGGGGGGCGTGAGCAGTACTTC.

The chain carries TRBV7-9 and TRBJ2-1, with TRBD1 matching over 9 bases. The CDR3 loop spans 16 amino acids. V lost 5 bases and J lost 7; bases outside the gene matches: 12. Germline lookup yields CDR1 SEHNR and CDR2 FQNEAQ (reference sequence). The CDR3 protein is CASSDTGGSYYNEQFF. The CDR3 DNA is TGTGCCAGCAGCGATACAGGGGGCAGCTATTATAATGAGCAGTTCTTC. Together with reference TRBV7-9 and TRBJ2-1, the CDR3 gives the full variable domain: DTGVSQNPRHKITKRGQNVTFRCDPISEHNRLYWYRQTLGQGPEFLTYFQNEAQLEKSRLLSDRFSAERPKGSFSTLEIQRTEQGDSAMYLCASSDTGGSYYNEQFFGPGTRLTVL.

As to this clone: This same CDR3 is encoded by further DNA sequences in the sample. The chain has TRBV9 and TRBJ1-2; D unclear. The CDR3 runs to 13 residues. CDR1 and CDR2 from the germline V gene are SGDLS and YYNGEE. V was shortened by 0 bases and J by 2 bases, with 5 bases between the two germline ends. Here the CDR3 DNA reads TGTGCCAGCAGCGTAGGCCAAAACTATGGCTACACCTTC. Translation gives CASSVGQNYGYTF.

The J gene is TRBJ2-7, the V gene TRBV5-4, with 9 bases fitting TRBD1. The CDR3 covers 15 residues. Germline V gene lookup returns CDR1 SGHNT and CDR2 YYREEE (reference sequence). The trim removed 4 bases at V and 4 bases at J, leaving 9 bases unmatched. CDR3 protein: CASSPGQGVGYEQYF. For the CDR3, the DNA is TGTGCCAGCAGCCCGGGACAGGGAGTGGGGTACGAGCAGTACTTC. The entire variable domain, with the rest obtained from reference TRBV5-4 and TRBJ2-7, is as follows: ETGVTQSPTHLIKTRGQQVTLRCSSQSGHNTVSWYQQALGQGPQFIFQYYREEENGRGNFPPRFSGLQFPNYSSELNVNALELDDSALYLCASSPGQGVGYEQYFGPGTRLTVT.

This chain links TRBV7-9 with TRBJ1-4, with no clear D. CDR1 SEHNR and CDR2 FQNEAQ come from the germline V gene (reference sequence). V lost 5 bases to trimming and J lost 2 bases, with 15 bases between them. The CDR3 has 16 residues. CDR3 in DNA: TGTGCCAGCAGCCAAAATGGCGCGGCCACTAATGAAAAACTGTTTTTT. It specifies CASSQNGAATNEKLFF.

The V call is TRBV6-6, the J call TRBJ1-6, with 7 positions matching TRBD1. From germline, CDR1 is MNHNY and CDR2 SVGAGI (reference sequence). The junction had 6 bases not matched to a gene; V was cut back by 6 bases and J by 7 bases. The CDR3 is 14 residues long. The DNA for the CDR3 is TGTGCCAGCAGGGAACGACAGGGCAATTCACCCCTCCACTTT. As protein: CASRERQGNSPLHF.

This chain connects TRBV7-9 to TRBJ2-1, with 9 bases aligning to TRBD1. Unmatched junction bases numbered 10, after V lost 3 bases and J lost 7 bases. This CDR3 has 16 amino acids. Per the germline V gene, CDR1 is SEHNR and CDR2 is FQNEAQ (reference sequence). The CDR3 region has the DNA TGTGCCAGCAGCTTGGGTCCGGGACAGGGAATTAATGAGCAGTTCTTC. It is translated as CASSLGPGQGINEQFF.

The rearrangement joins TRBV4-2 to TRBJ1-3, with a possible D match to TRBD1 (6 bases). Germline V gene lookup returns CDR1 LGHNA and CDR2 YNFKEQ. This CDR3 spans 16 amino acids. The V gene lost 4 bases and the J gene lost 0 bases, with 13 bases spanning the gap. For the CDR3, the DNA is TGTGCCAGCAGCCGCATCGGGGGCCTCTCTGGAAACACCATATATTTT. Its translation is CASSRIGGLSGNTIYF.

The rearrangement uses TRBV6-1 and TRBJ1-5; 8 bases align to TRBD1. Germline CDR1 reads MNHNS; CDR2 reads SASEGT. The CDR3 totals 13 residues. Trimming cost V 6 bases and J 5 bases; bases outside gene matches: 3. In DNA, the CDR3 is TGTGCCAGCAGGGACAGGGCAGATCAGCCCCAGCATTTT. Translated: CASRDRADQPQHF.

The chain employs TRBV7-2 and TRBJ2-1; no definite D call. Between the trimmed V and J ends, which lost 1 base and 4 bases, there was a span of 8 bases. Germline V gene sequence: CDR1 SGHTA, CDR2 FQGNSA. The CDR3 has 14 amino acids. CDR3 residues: CASSLGQYYNEQFF. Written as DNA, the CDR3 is TGTGCCAGCAGCTTAGGACAATATTACAATGAGCAGTTCTTC.

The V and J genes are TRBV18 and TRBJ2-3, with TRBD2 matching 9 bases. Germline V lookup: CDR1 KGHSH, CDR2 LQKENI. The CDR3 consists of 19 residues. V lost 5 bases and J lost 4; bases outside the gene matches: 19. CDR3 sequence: CASSSFPQGGAGGADTQYF. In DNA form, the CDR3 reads TGTGCCAGCTCATCCTTTCCACAGGGAGGAGCGGGAGGCGCAGATACGCAGTATTTT.

CDR3 in amino acids: CSVDKTGSTGELFF. CDR3 DNA: TGCAGCGTTGACAAAACAGGGAGCACCGGGGAGCTGTTTTTT. J is TRBJ2-2 and V is TRBV29-1; possibly TRBD1 for D (6 bases). Germline assignment: CDR1 SQVTM and CDR2 ANQGSEA. The germline V and J ends were trimmed by 3 bases and 4 bases, with 12 bases remaining between them. The CDR3 is 14 amino acids.

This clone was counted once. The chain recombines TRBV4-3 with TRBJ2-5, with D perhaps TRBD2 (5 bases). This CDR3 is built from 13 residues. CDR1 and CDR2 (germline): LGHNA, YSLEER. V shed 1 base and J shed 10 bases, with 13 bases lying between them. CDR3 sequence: CASSQGTEGGQYF. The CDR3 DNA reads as TGCGCCAGCAGCCAAGGAACAGAGGGTGGCCAGTACTTC.

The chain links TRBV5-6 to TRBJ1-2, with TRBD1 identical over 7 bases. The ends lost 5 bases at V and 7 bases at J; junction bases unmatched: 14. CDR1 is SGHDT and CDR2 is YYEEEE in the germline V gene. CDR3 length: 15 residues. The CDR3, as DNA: TGTGCCAGCAGACTTAGACAGGGTACTATAGGTGGCTACACCTTC. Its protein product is CASRLRQGTIGGYTF.